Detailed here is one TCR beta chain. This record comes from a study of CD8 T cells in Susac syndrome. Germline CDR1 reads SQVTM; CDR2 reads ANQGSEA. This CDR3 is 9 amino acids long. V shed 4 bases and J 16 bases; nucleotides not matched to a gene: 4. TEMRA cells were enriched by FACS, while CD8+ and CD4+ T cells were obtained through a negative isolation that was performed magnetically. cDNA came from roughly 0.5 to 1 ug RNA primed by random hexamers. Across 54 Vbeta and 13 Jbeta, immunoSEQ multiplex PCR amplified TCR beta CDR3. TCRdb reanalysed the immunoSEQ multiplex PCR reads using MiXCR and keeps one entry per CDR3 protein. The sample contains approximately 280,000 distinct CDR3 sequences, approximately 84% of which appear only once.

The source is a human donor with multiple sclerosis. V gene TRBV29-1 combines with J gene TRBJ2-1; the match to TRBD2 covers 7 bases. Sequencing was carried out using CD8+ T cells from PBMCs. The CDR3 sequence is CSVAREGFF. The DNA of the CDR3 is TGCAGCGTTGCCAGGGAGGGATTCTTC.